This TCR beta chain was profiled in a study of blood T cell repertoires in COVID-19 (dated by TCRdb to 2018 to 2021). General notes on the study: The collaborator samples originated in the United States, Italy and Spain and spanned the acute and convalescent phases of COVID-19. The material from the prospective study consisted of cDNA or gDNA derived from T cells, B-cell-depleted T cells, or PBMCs. The repertoires were made available in a free public database intended to serve as a resource for research on the immune response to SARS-CoV-2. Samples came from the ongoing ImmuneRACE study (first 160 participants) plus 1,254 subjects from 6 global collaborators. The dataset comprised deeply sampled blood TCRbeta repertoires from subjects exposed to, actively infected with, or recovered from COVID-19. The sample metadata nearly always contained a de-identified subject ID, COVID-19 status, age in years and sex. Where available, HLA class I and class II types were obtained from metadata supplied by the sample provider rather than from assay-based typing.

What the study reported, not specific to this receptor: The amount of clinical and demographic metadata varied by source and participant and was provided uncurated.

One collaborating source in Seattle enrolled patients while the patients were actively infected and followed the patients over time throughout the course of disease. Each collaborating institution followed its own protocols to collect whole blood in K2EDTA tubes. For TCRbeta analysis, collaborators shipped samples as frozen whole blood, isolated PBMCs, or DNA extracted from either of those sample types. TCRbeta CDR3 regions were amplified from genomic DNA by means of the immunoSEQ Assay, a bias-controlled multiplex PCR. The study's own analysis went as follows. Nucleated cell counts per sample were estimated from amplification of reference gene primers within the assay. To quantify the absolute abundance of each unique TCRbeta CDR3 rearrangement, sequence reads were collapsed and filtered. For each sample, productive Simpson clonality was calculated as the square root of Simpson's diversity index across productive rearrangements. TCRdb mirrors the immuneACCESS table, restricted to in-frame sequences. Some clones are absent from its copies; in checked studies, under half trace to an unresolved V gene, and the reason for the others is unknown. The V and J calls and clone size are taken from that table; D and trimming were inferred from the DNA. The sample includes about 160,000 clones, with about 85% observed a single time. 6.9% of the sample is taken by the ten largest.

As to this clone: Its antigen is unknown. Base quality data are lacking; no much larger clone is found one base away.

Source material: peripheral blood. The TCR comes from a man of 80 years or more with COVID-19, enrolled during active disease.

The sequenced DNA is TGTGCCAGCAGTTACTCGTCTCTGGCTGGTTATGGCTACACCTTC. Its amino acids are CASSYSSLAGYGYTF. Recombination connected TRBV6-5 to TRBJ1-2, with the D gene too uncertain to name. The germline V gene encodes CDR1 MNHEY and CDR2 SVGAGI. The CDR3 goes from the cysteine to the phenylalanine over 15 residues. The kept DNA is CDR3 alone, 45 bases in frame from the first base. Trimming costs V 0 bases and J 5 bases, and their ends lie 13 bases apart.